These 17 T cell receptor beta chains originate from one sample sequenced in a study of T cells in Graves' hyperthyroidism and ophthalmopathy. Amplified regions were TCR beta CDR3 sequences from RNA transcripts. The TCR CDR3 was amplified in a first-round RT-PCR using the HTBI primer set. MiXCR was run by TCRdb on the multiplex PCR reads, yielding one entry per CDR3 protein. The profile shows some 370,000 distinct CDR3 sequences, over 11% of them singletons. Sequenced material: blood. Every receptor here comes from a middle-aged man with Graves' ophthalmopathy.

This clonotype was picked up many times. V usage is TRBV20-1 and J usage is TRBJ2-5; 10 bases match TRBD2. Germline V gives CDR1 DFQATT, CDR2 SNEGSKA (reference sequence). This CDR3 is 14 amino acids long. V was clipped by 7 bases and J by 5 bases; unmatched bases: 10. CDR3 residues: CSGGLAGVAETQYF. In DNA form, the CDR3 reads TGCAGTGGGGGGCTAGCGGGAGTTGCGGAGACCCAGTACTTC.

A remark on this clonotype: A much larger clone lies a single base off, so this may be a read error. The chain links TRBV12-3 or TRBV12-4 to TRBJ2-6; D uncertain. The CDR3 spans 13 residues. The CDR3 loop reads CASSRSGTNVLTF. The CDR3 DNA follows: TGTGCCAGCAGTAGATCTGGGACCAACGTCCTGACTTTC.

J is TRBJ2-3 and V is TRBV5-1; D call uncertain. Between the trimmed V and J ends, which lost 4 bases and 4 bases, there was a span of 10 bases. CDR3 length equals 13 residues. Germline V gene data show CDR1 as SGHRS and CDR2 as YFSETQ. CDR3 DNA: TGCGCCAGCAGCCGGGTTGGATCAGATACGCAGTATTTT. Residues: CASSRVGSDTQYF.

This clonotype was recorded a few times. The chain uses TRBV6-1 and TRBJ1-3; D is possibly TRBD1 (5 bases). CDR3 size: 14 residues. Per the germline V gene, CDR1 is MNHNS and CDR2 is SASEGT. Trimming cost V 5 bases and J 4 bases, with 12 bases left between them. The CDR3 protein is CASSNDRGGNTIYF. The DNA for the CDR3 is TGTGCCAGCAGTAACGACAGAGGGGGAAACACCATATATTTT.

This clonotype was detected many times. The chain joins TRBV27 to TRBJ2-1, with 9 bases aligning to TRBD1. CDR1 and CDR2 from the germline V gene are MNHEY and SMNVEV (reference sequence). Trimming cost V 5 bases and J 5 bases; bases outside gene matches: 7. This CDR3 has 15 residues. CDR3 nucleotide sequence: TGTGCCAGCAGTCCGGGGACAGGGAGCCACAATGAGCAGTTCTTC. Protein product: CASSPGTGSHNEQFF.

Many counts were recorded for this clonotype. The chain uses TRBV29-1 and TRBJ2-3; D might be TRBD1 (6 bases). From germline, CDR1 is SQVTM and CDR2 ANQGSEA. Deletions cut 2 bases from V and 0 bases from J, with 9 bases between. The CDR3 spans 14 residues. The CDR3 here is CSVERTGSTDTQYF. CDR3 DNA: TGCAGCGTTGAACGCACAGGGAGCACAGATACGCAGTATTTT.

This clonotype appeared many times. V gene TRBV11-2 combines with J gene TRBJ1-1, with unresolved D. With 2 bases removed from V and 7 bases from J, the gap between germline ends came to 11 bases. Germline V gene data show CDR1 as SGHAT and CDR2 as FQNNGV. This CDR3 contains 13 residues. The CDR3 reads CASSLKPGIEAFF. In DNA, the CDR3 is TGTGCCAGCAGCTTAAAGCCAGGTATTGAAGCTTTCTTT.

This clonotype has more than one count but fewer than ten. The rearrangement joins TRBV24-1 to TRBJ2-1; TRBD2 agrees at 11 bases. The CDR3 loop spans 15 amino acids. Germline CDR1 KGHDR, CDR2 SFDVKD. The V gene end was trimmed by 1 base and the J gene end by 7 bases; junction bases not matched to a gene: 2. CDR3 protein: CATSDFTSGGNEQFF. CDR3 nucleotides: TGTGCCACCAGTGATTTTACTAGCGGGGGAAATGAGCAGTTCTTC.

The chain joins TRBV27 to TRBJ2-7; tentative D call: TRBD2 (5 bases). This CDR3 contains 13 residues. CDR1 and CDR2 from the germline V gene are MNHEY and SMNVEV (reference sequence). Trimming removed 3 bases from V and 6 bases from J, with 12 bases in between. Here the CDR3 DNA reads TGTGCCAGCAGTTTCGGTCTAGCAGGCGAGCAGTACTTC. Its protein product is CASSFGLAGEQYF.

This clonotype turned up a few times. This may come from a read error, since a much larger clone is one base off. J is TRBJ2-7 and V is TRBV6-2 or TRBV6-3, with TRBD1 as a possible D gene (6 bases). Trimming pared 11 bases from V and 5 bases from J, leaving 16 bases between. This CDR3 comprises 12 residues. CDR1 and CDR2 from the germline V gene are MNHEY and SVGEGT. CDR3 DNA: TGTGCCGTAGGGTGGGGGCCAAACGAGCAGTACTTC. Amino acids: CAVGWGPNEQYF.

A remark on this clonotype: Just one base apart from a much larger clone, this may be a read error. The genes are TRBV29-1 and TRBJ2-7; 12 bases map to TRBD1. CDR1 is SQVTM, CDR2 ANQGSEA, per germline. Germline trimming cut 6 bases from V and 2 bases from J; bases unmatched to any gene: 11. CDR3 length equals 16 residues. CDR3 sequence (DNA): TGCAGCGTGAACGACCCGGGACAGGGGGCTGCCTACGAGCAGTACTTC. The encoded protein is CSVNDPGQGAAYEQYF.

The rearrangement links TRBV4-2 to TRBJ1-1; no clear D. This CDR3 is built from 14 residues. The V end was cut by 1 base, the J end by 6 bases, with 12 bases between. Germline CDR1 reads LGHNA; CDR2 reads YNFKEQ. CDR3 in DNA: TGTGCCAGCAGCCAAGGGGGAGAGAAGGCTGAAGCTTTCTTT. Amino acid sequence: CASSQGGEKAEAFF.

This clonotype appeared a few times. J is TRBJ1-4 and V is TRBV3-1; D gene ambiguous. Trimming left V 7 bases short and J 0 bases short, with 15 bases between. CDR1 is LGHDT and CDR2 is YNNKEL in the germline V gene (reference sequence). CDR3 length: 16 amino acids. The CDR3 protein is CASTDRSSSTNEKLFF. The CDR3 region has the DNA TGTGCCAGCACCGACCGCAGCAGCTCAACTAATGAAAAACTGTTTTTT.

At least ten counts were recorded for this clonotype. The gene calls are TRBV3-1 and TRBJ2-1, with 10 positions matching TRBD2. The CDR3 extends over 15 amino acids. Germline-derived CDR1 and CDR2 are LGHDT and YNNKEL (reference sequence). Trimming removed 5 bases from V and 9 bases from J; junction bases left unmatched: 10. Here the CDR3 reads CASSSKPSGSVEQFF. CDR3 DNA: TGTGCCAGCAGCTCCAAACCTAGCGGGAGCGTTGAGCAGTTCTTC.

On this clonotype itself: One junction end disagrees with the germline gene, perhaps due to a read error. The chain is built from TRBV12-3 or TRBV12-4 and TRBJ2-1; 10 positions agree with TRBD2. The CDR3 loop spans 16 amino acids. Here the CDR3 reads CASTLGLADSYNEQFF. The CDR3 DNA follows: TGTGCCAGCACTTTAGGACTAGCGGACTCCTACAATGAGCAGTTCTTC.

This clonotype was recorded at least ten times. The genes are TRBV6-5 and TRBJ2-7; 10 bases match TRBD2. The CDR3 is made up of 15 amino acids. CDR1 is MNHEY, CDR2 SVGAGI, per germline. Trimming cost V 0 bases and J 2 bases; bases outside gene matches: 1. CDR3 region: CASSYSSGRAYEQYF. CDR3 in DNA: TGTGCCAGCAGTTACTCCAGCGGGAGGGCCTACGAGCAGTACTTC.

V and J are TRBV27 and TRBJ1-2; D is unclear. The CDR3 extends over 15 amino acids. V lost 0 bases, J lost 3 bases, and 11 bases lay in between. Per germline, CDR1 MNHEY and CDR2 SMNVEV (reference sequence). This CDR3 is CASSLSIRLDYGYTF. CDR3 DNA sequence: TGTGCCAGCAGTTTATCGATCAGATTAGACTATGGCTACACCTTC.